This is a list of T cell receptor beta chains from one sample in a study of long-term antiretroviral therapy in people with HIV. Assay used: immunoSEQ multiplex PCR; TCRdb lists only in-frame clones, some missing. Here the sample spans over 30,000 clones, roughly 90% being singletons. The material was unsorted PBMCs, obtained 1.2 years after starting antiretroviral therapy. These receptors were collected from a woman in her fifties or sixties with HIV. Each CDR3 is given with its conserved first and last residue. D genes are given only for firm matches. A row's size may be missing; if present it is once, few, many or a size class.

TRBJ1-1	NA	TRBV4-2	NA	TGTGCCAGCAGCCTCGGCAGTGAGAACACTGAAGCTTTCTTT	CASSLGSENTEAFF
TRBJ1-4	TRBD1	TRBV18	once	TGTGCCAGCTCAAGGACAGGGGCCTCTAATGAAAAACTGTTTTTT	CASSRTGASNEKLFF
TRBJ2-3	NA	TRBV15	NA	TGTGCCACCAGCAGGGTAGATCTCACAGATACGCAGTATTTT	CATSRVDLTDTQYF
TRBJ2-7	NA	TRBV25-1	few	TGTGCCAGCAGTGATCCCCCACAGCAGTACTTC	CASSDPPQQYF
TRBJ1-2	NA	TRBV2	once	TGTGCCAGCAGTGAAGTAGGAGTCTATGGCTACACCTTC	CASSEVGVYGYTF
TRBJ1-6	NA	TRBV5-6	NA	TGTGCCAGCAGCTTGGAACGACCAGGGTTGACCTATAATTCACCCCTCCACTTT	CASSLERPGLTYNSPLHF
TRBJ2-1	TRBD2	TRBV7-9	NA	TGTGCCAGCAGCTCTTCTATAAGGTCTAGCGGGGGGGCCTACAATGAGCAGTTCTTC	CASSSSIRSSGGAYNEQFF
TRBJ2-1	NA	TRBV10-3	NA	TGTGCCATCAGTGGGGGGGACAATGAGCAGTTCTTC	CAISGGDNEQFF
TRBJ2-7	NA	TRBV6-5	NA	TGTGCCAGCAGGGACACCTCCTACGAGCAGTACTTC	CASRDTSYEQYF
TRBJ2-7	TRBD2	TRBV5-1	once	TGCGCCAGCAGCTTGGGACTAGCGGGTAGGGAGTACTTC	CASSLGLAGREYF
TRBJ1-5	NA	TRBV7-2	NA	TGTGCCAGCAGCTTCAACTACAATCAGCCCCAGCATTTT	CASSFNYNQPQHF
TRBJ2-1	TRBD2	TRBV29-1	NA	TGCAGCGCCGCCCCAGCGGGGGGCAATGAGCAGTTCTTC	CSAAPAGGNEQFF
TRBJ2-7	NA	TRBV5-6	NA	TGTGCCAGCAACCCCGGATGGGGCGATGATGACGAGCAGTACTTC	CASNPGWGDDDEQYF
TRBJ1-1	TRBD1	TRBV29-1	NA	TGCAGCGTTGCCCAGGGGGCGATGAACACTGAAGCTTTCTTT	CSVAQGAMNTEAFF
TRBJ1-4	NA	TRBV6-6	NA	TGTGCCAGCAGGGACCGGGCCCGAGAGACTGAAAAACTGTTTTTT	CASRDRARETEKLFF
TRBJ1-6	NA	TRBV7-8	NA	TGTGCCAGCAGCTTAATTCGGGATTCACCCCTCCACTTT	CASSLIRDSPLHF
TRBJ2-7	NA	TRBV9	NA	TGTGCCAGCAGCGTCACCTCGGATTCCTACGAGCAGTACTTC	CASSVTSDSYEQYF
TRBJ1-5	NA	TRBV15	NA	TGTGCCACCAGCAGAGCCGGGGTAGTCAATCAGCCCCAGCATTTT	CATSRAGVVNQPQHF
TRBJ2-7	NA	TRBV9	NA	TGTGCCAGCAGCGTAGGACTGAGCCCCTACGAGCAGTACTTC	CASSVGLSPYEQYF
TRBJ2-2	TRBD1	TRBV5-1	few	TGCGCCAGCGCAGGGGGCTATACCGGGGAGCTGTTTTTT	CASAGGYTGELFF
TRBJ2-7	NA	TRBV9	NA	TGTGCCAGCAGCGAGGGGACGACCTACGAGCAGTACTTC	CASSEGTTYEQYF
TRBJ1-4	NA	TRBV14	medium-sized	TGTGCCAGCAGCCAATGGTCGAGGACAGACCCAACTAATGAAAAACTGTTTTTT	CASSQWSRTDPTNEKLFF
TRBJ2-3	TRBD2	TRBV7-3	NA	TGTGCCAGCAGCTTTAGCGGGGGGGCTGATACGCAGTATTTT	CASSFSGGADTQYF
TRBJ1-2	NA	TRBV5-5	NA	TGTGCCAGCAGCTTGGACCTGCGGGGCTACACCTTC	CASSLDLRGYTF
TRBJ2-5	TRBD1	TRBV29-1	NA	TGCAGCGTTGAAGTTTCAACGACAGGGTCGGAGACCCAGTACTTC	CSVEVSTTGSETQYF
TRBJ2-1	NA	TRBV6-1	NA	TGTGCCAGCAGTGCCTCACCCAGGGGGGGAAATGAGCAGTTCTTC	CASSASPRGGNEQFF
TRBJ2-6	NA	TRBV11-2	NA	TGTGCCAGCAGCCAAGGGGGGTCGGGTGGGGCCAACGTCCTGACTTTC	CASSQGGSGGANVLTF
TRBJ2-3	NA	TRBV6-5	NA	TGTGCCAGCAGTTACAAGGGGGTGGCGAATACGCAGTATTTT	CASSYKGVANTQYF
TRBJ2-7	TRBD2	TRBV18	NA	TGTGCCAGCTCACCGACTAGCGGGGGTTCCTACGAGCAGTACTTC	CASSPTSGGSYEQYF
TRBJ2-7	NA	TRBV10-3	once	TGTGCCATCAGTTCACTCAACGCGGCAAGTAAGCAGTACTTC	CAISSLNAASKQYF
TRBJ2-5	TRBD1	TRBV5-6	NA	TGTGCCAGCAGCTTGGGACAGGGTTGGCAAGAGACCCAGTACTTC	CASSLGQGWQETQYF
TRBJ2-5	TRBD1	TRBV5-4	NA	TGTGCCAGCAGCGCGGAGACTACGGGGACAGGGACCCAGTACTTC	CASSAETTGTGTQYF